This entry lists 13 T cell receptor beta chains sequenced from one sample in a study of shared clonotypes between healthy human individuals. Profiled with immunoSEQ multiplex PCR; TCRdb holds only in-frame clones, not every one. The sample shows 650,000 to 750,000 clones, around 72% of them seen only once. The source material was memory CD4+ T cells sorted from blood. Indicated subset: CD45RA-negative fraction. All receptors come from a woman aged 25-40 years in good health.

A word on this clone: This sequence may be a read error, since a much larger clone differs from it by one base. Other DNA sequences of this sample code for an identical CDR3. Here the CDR3 reads CASSLGQQETQYF. The CDR3 nucleotides are TGTGCCAGCAGCTTGGGACAGCAAGAGACCCAGTACTTC. The chain joins TRBV7-2 to TRBJ2-5; 7 bases match TRBD1. Germline V gene data show CDR1 as SGHTA and CDR2 as FQGNSA. V dropped 3 bases and J dropped 2; count of bases not matched to a gene: 0. The CDR3 loop spans 13 amino acids.

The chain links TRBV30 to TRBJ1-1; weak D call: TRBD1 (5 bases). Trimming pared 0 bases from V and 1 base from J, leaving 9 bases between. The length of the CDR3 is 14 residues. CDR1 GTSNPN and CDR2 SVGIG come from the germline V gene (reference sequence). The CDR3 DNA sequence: TGTGCCTGGAGTGTCGGGGGGACGAACACTGAAGCTTTCTTT. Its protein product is CAWSVGGTNTEAFF.

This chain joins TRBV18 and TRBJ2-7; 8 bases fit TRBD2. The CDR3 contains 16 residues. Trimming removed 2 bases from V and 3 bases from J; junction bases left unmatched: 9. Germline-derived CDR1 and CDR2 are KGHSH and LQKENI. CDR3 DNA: TGTGCCAGCTCACCAAGCTACTCCGGGACTAGCTACGAGCAGTACTTC. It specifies CASSPSYSGTSYEQYF.

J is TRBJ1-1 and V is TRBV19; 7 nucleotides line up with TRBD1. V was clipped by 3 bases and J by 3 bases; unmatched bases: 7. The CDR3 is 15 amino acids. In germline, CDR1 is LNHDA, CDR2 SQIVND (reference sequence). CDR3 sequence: CASSIQSGGYTEAFF. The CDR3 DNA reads TGTGCCAGTAGTATCCAGTCAGGGGGTTACACTGAAGCTTTCTTT. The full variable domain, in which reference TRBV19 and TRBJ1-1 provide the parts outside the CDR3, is DGGITQSPKYLFRKEGQNVTLSCEQNLNHDAMYWYRQDPGQGLRLIYYSQIVNDFQKGDIAEGYSVSREKKESFPLTVTSAQKNPTAFYLCASSIQSGGYTEAFFGQGTRLTVV.

The CDR3 loop is CASTPGTSYEQYF. The CDR3 DNA reads as TGTGCCAGCACCCCCGGGACTAGCTACGAGCAGTACTTC. The gene calls are TRBV25-1 and TRBJ2-5; 8 nucleotides align to TRBD2. The J call may be mistaken, given a closer DNA end match to TRBJ2-7. The length of the CDR3 is 13 residues. Germline values: CDR1 MGHDK, CDR2 SYGVNS.

The DNA of the CDR3 is TGCGCCAGCAGCCTACTCGGGGGGTCTGGGGCCAACGTCCTGACTTTC. It specifies CASSLLGGSGANVLTF. V and J are TRBV5-1 and TRBJ2-6; the match to TRBD2 covers 7 bases. The J segment lost 1 base and the V segment lost 4 bases, leaving 5 bases of the junction unmatched. Germline V gene lookup returns CDR1 SGHRS and CDR2 YFSETQ. The CDR3 consists of 16 residues. The variable domain in full, with the rest retrieved from reference TRBV5-1 and TRBJ2-6, is KAGVTQTPRYLIKTRGQQVTLSCSPISGHRSVSWYQQTPGQGLQFLFEYFSETQRNKGNFPGRFSGRQFSNSRSEMNVSTLELGDSALYLCASSLLGGSGANVLTFGAGSRLTVL.

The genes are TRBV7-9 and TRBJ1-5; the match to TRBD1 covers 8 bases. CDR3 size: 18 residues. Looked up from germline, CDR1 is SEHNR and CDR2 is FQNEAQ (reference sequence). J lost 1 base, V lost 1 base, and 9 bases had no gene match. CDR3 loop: CASSLVYGRGLSNQPQHF. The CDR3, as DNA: TGTGCCAGCAGCTTAGTTTACGGCAGGGGGCTAAGCAATCAGCCCCAGCATTTT.

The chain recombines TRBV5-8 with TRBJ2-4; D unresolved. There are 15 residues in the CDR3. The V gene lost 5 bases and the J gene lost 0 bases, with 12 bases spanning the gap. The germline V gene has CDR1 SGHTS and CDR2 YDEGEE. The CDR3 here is CASSQIALAKNIQYF. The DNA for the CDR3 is TGTGCCAGCAGTCAGATAGCATTAGCCAAAAACATTCAGTACTTC.

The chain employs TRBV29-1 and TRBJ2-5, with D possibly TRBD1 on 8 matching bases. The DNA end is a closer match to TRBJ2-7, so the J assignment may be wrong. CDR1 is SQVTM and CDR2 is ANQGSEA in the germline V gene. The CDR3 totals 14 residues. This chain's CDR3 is CSVDGQGGSYEQYF. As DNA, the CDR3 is TGCAGCGTTGACGGACAGGGAGGGTCCTACGAGCAGTACTTC.

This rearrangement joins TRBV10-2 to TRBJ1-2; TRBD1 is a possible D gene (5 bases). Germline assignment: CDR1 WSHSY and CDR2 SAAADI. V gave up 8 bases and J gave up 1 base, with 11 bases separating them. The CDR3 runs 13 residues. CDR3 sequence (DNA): TGCGCCAGCTTGGGGCAGAATAACTATGGCTACACCTTC. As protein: CASLGQNNYGYTF.

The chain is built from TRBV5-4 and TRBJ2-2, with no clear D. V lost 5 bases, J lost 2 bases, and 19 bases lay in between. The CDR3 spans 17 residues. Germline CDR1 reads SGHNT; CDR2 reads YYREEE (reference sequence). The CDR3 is CASSDAPDGLNTGELFF. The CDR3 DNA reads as TGTGCCAGCAGTGATGCCCCGGACGGTCTCAACACCGGGGAGCTGTTTTTT. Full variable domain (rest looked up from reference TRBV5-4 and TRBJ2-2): ETGVTQSPTHLIKTRGQQVTLRCSSQSGHNTVSWYQQALGQGPQFIFQYYREEENGRGNFPPRFSGLQFPNYSSELNVNALELDDSALYLCASSDAPDGLNTGELFFGEGSRLTVL.

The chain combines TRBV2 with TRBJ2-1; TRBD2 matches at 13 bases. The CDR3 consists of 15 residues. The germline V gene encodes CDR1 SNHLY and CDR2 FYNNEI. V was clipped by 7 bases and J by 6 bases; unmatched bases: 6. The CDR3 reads CASTQLAGGRNEQFF. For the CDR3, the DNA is TGTGCCAGCACCCAACTAGCGGGAGGGCGCAATGAGCAGTTCTTC.

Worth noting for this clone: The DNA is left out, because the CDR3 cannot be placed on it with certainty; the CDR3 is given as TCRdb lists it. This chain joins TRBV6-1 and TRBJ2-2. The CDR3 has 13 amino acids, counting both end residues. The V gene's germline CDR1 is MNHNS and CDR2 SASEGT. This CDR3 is CASRRFGAGELFF.